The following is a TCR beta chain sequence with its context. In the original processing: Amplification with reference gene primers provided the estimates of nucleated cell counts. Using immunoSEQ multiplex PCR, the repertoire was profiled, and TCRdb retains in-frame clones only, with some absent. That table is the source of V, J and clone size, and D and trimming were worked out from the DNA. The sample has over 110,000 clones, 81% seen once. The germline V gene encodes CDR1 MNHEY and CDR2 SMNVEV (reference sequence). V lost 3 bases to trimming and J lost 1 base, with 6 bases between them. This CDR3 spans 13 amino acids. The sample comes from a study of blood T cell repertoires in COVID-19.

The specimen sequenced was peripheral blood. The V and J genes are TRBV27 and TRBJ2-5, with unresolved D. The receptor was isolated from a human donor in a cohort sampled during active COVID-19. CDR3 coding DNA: TGTGCCAGCAGTTTCGGGTTCCAAGAGACCCAGTACTTC. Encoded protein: CASSFGFQETQYF.